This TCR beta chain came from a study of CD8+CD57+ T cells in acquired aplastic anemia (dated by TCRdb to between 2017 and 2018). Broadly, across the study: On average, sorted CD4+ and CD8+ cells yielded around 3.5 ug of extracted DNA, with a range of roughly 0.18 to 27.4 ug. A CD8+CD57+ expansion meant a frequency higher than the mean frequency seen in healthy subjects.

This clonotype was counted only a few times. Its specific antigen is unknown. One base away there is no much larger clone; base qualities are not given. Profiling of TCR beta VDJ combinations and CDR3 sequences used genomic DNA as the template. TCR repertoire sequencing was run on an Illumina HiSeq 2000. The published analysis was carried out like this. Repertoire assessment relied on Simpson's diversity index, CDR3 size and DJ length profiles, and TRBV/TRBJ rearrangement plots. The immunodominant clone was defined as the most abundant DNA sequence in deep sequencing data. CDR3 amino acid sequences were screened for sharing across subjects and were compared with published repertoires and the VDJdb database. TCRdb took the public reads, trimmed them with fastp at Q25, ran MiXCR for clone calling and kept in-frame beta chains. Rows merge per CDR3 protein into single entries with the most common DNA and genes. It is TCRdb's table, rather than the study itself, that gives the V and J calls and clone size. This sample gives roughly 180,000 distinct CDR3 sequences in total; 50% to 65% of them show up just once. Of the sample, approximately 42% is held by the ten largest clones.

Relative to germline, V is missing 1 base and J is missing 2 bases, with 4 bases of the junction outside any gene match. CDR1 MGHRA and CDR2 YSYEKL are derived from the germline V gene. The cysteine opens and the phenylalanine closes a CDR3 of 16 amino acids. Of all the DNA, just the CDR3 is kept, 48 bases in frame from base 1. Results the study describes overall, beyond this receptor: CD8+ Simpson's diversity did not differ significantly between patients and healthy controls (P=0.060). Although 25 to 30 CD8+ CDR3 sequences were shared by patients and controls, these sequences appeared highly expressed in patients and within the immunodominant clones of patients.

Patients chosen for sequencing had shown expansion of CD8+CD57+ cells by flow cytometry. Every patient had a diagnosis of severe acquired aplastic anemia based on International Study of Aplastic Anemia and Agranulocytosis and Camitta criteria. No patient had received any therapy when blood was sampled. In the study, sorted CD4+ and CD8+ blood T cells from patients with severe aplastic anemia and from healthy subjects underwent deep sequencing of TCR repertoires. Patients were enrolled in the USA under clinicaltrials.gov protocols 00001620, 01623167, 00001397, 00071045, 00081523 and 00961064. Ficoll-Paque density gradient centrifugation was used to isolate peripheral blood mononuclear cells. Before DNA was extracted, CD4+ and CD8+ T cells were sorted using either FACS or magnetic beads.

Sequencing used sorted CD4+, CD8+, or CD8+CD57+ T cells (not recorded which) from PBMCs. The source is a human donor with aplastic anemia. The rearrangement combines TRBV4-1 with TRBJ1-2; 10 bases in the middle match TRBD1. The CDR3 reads CASSQGTGGTNYGYTF. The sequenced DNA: TGCGCCAGCAGCCAAGGGACAGGGGGGACCAACTATGGCTACACCTTC.